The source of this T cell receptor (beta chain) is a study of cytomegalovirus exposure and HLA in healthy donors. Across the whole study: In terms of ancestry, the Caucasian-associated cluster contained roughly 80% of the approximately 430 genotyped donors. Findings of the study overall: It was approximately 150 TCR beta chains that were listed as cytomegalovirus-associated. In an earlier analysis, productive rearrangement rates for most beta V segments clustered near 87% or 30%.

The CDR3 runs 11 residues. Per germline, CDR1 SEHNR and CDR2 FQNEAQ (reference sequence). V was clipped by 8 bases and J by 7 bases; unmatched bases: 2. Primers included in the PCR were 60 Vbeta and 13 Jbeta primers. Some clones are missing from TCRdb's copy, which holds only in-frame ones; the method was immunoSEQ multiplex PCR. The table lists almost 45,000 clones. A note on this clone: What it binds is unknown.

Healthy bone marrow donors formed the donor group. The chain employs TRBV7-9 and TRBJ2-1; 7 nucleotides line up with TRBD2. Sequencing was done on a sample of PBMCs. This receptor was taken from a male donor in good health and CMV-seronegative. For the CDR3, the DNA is TGTGCCAGCCCCGGGGGGAATGAGCAGTTCTTC. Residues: CASPGGNEQFF. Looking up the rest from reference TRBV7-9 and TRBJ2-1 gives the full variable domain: DTGVSQNPRHKITKRGQNVTFRCDPISEHNRLYWYRQTLGQGPEFLTYFQNEAQLEKSRLLSDRFSAERPKGSFSTLEIQRTEQGDSAMYLCASPGGNEQFFGPGTRLTVL.